By sample fraction, the clone carrying this T cell receptor beta chain is medium-sized. Its target is unknown. The time point denotes: sample taken at primary tumor resection. Unsorted whole RNA samples from tumor, nontumor lung or frozen PBMC were sequenced. The 70 or so donors had untreated early-stage non-small cell lung cancer. All TCR cDNA molecules were individually tagged with a unique molecular identifier. TCRdb reprocessed the 5' RACE reads with MiXCR, giving one entry per CDR3 protein. The sample shows under 11,000 distinct CDR3 sequences, roughly 6% of them seen only once. The V end lost 1 base, the J end lost 4 bases, and 16 bases lay between the germline ends. The CDR3 spans 15 residues. Germline V gene sequence: CDR1 SQVTM, CDR2 ANQGSEA. The sample is drawn from a study of spatial heterogeneity in lung cancer. Whole-study results and caveats: Ubiquitous expanded tumor TCRs appeared in blood more at resection than follow-up.

The V and J genes are TRBV29-1 and TRBJ1-2; D is possibly TRBD1 (6 bases). The source is a male donor with early-stage non-small cell lung cancer. The sequences come from PBMCs, collected at surgery. The CDR3 DNA sequence: TGCAGCGTTGAAGGAACTGGACAGTTGTTCTATGGCTACACCTTC. It encodes CSVEGTGQLFYGYTF. Combining the CDR3 with reference TRBV29-1 and TRBJ1-2 gives the whole variable domain SAVISQKPSRDICQRGTSLTIQCQVDSQVTMMFWYRQQPGQSLTLIATANQGSEATYESGFVIDKFPISRPNLTFSTLTVSNMSPEDSSIYLCSVEGTGQLFYGYTFGSGTRLTVV.